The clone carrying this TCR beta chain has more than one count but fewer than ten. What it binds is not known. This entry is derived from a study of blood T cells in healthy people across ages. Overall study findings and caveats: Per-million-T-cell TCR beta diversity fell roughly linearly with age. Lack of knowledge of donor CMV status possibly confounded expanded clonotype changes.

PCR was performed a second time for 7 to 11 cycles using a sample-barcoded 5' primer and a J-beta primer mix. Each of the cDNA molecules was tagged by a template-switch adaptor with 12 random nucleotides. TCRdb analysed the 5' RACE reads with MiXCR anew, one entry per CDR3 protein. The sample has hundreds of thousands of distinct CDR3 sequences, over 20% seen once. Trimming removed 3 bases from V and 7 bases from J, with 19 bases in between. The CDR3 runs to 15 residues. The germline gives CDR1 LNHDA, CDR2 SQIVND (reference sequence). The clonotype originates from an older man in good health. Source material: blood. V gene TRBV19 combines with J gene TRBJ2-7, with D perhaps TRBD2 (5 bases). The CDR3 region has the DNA TGTGCCAGTAGTATCAATCACCGAACCTCGGGGGAGCAGTACTTC. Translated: CASSINHRTSGEQYF.